Following are 16 T cell receptor beta chains from one sample sequenced in a study of T cells in Graves' hyperthyroidism and ophthalmopathy. RNA transcripts served as the template for amplifying TCR beta CDR3 regions. Carried out on the TCR CDR3, a first-round RT-PCR used the HTBI primer set. TCRdb used MiXCR to reprocess the multiplex PCR reads, holding one entry per CDR3 protein. The data show around 300,000 distinct CDR3 sequences, roughly 20% seen once. Input material: blood. The receptor source for this set is a middle-aged man with Graves' ophthalmopathy.

This sequence joins TRBV6-5 and TRBJ1-2, with 9 bases identical to TRBD1. V shed 0 bases, J shed 8 bases, and the junction held 7 bases outside the gene matches. CDR1 and CDR2 (germline): MNHEY, SVGAGI. This CDR3 contains 15 residues. The CDR3 loop reads CASSYSRVTGGGYTF. The CDR3 bases are TGTGCCAGCAGTTACTCGAGGGTTACAGGGGGCGGCTACACCTTC.

The sample holds a few counts of this clonotype. V and J are TRBV5-1 and TRBJ1-3; a possible D gene is TRBD1 (6 bases). Germline V CDR1 and CDR2: SGHRS, YFSETQ. The CDR3 length is 14 residues. V was shortened by 4 bases and J by 6 bases, with 14 bases between the two germline ends. In DNA form, the CDR3 reads TGCGCCAGCAGCCCAGGGGTAGAGGCAAACACCATATATTTT. Translated, it gives CASSPGVEANTIYF.

In this sample, this clonotype turned up many times. CDR3 nucleotide sequence: TGTGCCAGCAGTTCGGGACGGAGGACCTACGAGCAGTACTTC. As protein: CASSSGRRTYEQYF. This chain links TRBV28 with TRBJ2-7; the D call may be TRBD1 or TRBD2 (5 bases each). The CDR3 has 14 amino acids. The V and J ends lost 4 bases and 2 bases respectively, with 12 bases between them. Germline V lookup: CDR1 MDHEN, CDR2 SYDVKM. The complete variable domain, with remaining parts taken from reference TRBV28 and TRBJ2-7, reads DVKVTQSSRYLVKRTGEKVFLECVQDMDHENMFWYRQDPGLGLRLIYFSYDVKMKEKGDIPEGYSVSREKKERFSLILESASTNQTSMYLCASSSGRRTYEQYFGPGTRLTVT.

This clonotype came up many times. This rearrangement joins TRBV27 to TRBJ2-3, with 7 bases that match TRBD1. V was clipped by 5 bases and J by 4 bases; unmatched bases: 9. Germline assignment: CDR1 MNHEY and CDR2 SMNVEV (reference sequence). This CDR3 has 15 amino acids. CDR3: CASSTQGERADTQYF. The CDR3 DNA reads TGTGCCAGCAGTACTCAGGGGGAGAGAGCAGATACGCAGTATTTT.

This clonotype was seen more than once but under ten times. The gene calls are TRBV28 and TRBJ1-4; TRBD1 agrees at 7 bases. V lost 7 bases and J lost 7; bases outside the gene matches: 9. Germline CDR1 reads MDHEN; CDR2 reads SYDVKM. The CDR3 contains 14 residues. CDR3 coding DNA: TGTGCCAGCAAACTGACAGGGCAGGGTGAAAAACTGTTTTTT. This translates into CASKLTGQGEKLFF.

Ten or more counts support this clonotype. The chain combines TRBV7-2 with TRBJ1-4, with TRBD1 matching 9 bases. This CDR3 has 15 amino acids. Germline V lookup: CDR1 SGHTA, CDR2 FQGNSA. V shed 5 bases, J shed 2 bases, and the junction held 3 bases outside the gene matches. The CDR3, as DNA: TGTGCCAGCAGCCCACAGGGGGCCACTAATGAAAAACTGTTTTTT. It is translated as CASSPQGATNEKLFF.

The V and J genes are TRBV19 and TRBJ2-7; D is possibly TRBD2 (5 bases). Germline CDR1 is LNHDA and CDR2 is SQIVND (reference sequence). This CDR3 has 14 residues. V shed 1 base and J shed 2 bases, with 9 bases lying between them. CDR3 loop: CASSIVGETYEQYF. The CDR3 DNA sequence: TGTGCCAGTAGTATAGTGGGAGAGACCTACGAGCAGTACTTC.

This clonotype was picked up many times. V usage is TRBV3-1 and J usage is TRBJ2-5; D is undetermined. The ends were cut back, 0 bases at V and 5 bases at J, with 7 bases in the middle. CDR1 and CDR2 from the germline V gene are LGHDT and YNNKEL (reference sequence). CDR3 length: 13 residues. The CDR3 is CASSQEQWETQYF. The CDR3 region has the DNA TGTGCCAGCAGCCAAGAACAGTGGGAGACCCAGTACTTC.

The V call is TRBV5-1, the J call TRBJ1-1, with 8 bases lining up with TRBD1. J lost 7 bases, V lost 1 base, and 6 bases had no gene match. There are 14 residues in the CDR3. The V gene's germline CDR1 is SGHRS and CDR2 YFSETQ. The CDR3 sequence is CASSLPGGGNEAFF. The CDR3 bases are TGCGCCAGCAGCTTGCCAGGGGGCGGGAATGAAGCTTTCTTT.

This clonotype was recorded a few times. CDR3 amino acids: CAIDDRGIGETQYF. CDR3 DNA: TGTGCCATCGACGACAGGGGGATAGGAGAGACCCAGTACTTC. This chain uses TRBV6-1 with TRBJ2-5; 9 bases are a match to TRBD1. The CDR3 has 14 amino acids. J gave up 4 bases and V 10 bases, and 10 bases lay outside the gene matches. Germline V CDR1 and CDR2: MNHNS, SASEGT.

This clonotype came up many times. V and J are TRBV7-9 and TRBJ1-1, with D unresolved. CDR1 and CDR2 (germline): SEHNR, FQNEAQ (reference sequence). V lost 2 bases to trimming and J lost 1 base, with 5 bases between them. The CDR3 runs 13 residues. In DNA, the CDR3 is TGTGCCAGCAGCTTAAGTGGGAACACTGAAGCTTTCTTT. It specifies CASSLSGNTEAFF.

At least ten counts were recorded for this clonotype. This chain joins TRBV12-3 or TRBV12-4 and TRBJ1-1; D not resolved. V gave up 5 bases and J gave up 2 bases, with 12 bases separating them. This CDR3 region has 14 residues. DNA of the CDR3: TGTGCCAGCAGTGTAATGGGAGGCAACACTGAAGCTTTCTTT. Translated: CASSVMGGNTEAFF.

CDR3 residues: CASSFGGLAGVSETQYF. The DNA for the CDR3 is TGTGCCAGCAGCTTTGGTGGGCTAGCGGGAGTATCAGAGACCCAGTACTTC. The J gene is TRBJ2-5, the V gene TRBV5-4, with 10 bases matching TRBD2. Germline assignment: CDR1 SGHNT and CDR2 YYREEE (reference sequence). CDR3 length equals 17 residues. The ends lost 2 bases at V and 4 bases at J; junction bases unmatched: 11.

This chain links TRBV24-1 with TRBJ1-1, with a tentative D call TRBD1 (6 bases). Trimming removed 2 bases at V and 4 bases at J, with 13 bases between. The CDR3 contains 15 residues. CDR1 is KGHDR and CDR2 is SFDVKD in the germline V gene. The CDR3 region has the DNA TGTGCCACCAGTGATTCGGTTACAGGGCGCACTGAAGCTTTCTTT. This gives the protein CATSDSVTGRTEAFF.

The V and J genes are TRBV28 and TRBJ2-5; possible D gene TRBD1, 5 bases. The ends were cut back, 6 bases at V and 0 bases at J, with 14 bases in the middle. Germline V lookup: CDR1 MDHEN, CDR2 SYDVKM. There are 15 residues in the CDR3. The CDR3 spells CASSDYRRYQETQYF. The CDR3 nucleotides are TGTGCCAGCAGCGATTACAGGCGTTACCAAGAGACCCAGTACTTC.

Concerning this clonotype itself: Being one base from a much bigger clone, this may be a read error. This chain links TRBV4-2 with TRBJ2-7; a possible D gene is TRBD2 (5 bases). From germline, CDR1 is LGHNA and CDR2 YNFKEQ. The CDR3 is 13 amino acids. Here the CDR3 reads CVSSREGEREQYF. DNA for the CDR3: TGTGTCAGCAGCCGCGAGGGCGAGAGAGAGCAGTACTTC.